This T cell receptor beta chain was documented in a study of T cell clonotyping in hematopoietic cell transplantation. V shed 4 bases and J shed 1 base, with 8 bases lying between them. Germline V gene lookup returns CDR1 MNHNY and CDR2 SVGAGI (reference sequence). The CDR3 extends over 14 amino acids. Libraries were prepared by immunoSEQ multiplex PCR; TCRdb keeps only in-frame clonotypes and omits some of them. The repertoire consists of around 3,800 clones, with approximately 95% occurring once and the leading ten covering about 0.92%. Specimen: PBMCs, collected 30 days after allogeneic stem cell transplant. The chain recombines TRBV6-6 with TRBJ1-5, with no clear D. This TCR derives from a male patient in his fifties or sixties who had an allogeneic stem cell transplant from a related donor, so the T cells may come from the graft donor. Some clones in this sample may be carry-over from other donors' samples. CDR3 sequence: CASSSEWSNQPQHF. For the CDR3, the DNA is TGTGCCAGCAGTTCCGAGTGGAGCAATCAGCCCCAGCATTTT.